The rows below give T cell receptor beta chains drawn from one sample of a study of shared clonotypes between healthy human individuals. TCRdb keeps only in-frame clones here, not all; method: immunoSEQ multiplex PCR. Of 1,100,000 or so clones listed, approximately 80% are singletons. Sequencing was carried out using memory CD4+ T cells from PBMCs. The origin of the receptors is a man younger than 30 in good health. Some clones in this sample may be carry-over from other donors' samples. Both conserved end residues are part of each CDR3.

>TRBV5-8|14|TRBJ2-5
CASSLELLQETQYF
>TRBV25-1|16|TRBJ2-2
CASSGVGGHSTGELFF
>TRBV6-6|13|TRBJ2-7
CASSYSLGGEQYF
>TRBV9|17|TRBJ2-2
CASSPTLAGASTGELFF
>TRBV2|16|TRBJ1-5
CASSRGHRDSNQPQHF
>TRBV5-1|15|TRBJ2-1
CASSLSGQGANEQFF
>TRBV2|14|TRBJ2-7
CASSVAGSVSEQYF
>TRBV7-3|14|TRBJ2-1
CASSPTREWNEQFF
>TRBV18|13|TRBJ1-2
CASSFRVDYGYTF
>TRBV5-4|14|TRBJ2-2
CASSPAGVAGELFF
>TRBV7-2|15|TRBJ2-7
CASSLRGLAYYEQYF
>TRBV5-4|12|TRBJ2-3
CAYSPWDDTQYF
>TRBV7-3|15|TRBJ2-2
CASSATSGSNGELFF
>TRBV5-1|15|TRBJ2-1
CASSLVRGEDNEQFF
>TRBV7-9|13|TRBJ2-2
CASSFTGYGELFF
>TRBV29-1|13|.
CSAQSTVLDEQYF
>TRBV5-1|16|TRBJ2-7
CASSLIDEPLTYEQYF
>TRBV6-1|14|TRBJ2-7
CASSAQGWYYEQYF
>TRBV9|14|TRBJ2-1
CASSVLGLGDEQFF
>TRBV2|14|TRBJ1-1
CASSERPLNTEAFF
>TRBV5-1|14|TRBJ2-2
CASSTGQGGVELFF
>TRBV4-3|14|TRBJ2-7
CASSQEHSSYEQYF
>TRBV5-1|17|TRBJ2-3
CASSLGLAGGPTDTQYF
>TRBV5-1|14|TRBJ2-7
CASSLASGTTEQYF
>TRBV6-7|12|TRBJ1-1
CARDRFDTEAFF
>TRBV4-3|20|TRBJ2-1
CASSQDYSSASGRGVTEQFF
>TRBV5-5|15|TRBJ1-5
CASSLTGGSNQPQHF
>TRBV27|13|TRBJ1-1
CASSAAVNTEAFF
>TRBV7-9|14|TRBJ1-1
CASSQQGINTEAFF
>TRBV7-2|13|TRBJ2-1
CASSFGLWLEQFF
>TRBV27|13|TRBJ2-6
CASSFSGANVLTF
>TRBV2|12|TRBJ2-5
CASSGQQETQYF
>TRBV5-1|13|TRBJ2-7
CASSTDREGEQYF
>TRBV7-8|14|TRBJ1-1
CASSLVRGNTEAFF
>TRBV6-1|15|TRBJ2-4
CASSEFLAGPGIQYF
>TRBV11-2|15|TRBJ2-1
CASSFTSGSHNEQFF
>TRBV7-8|12|TRBJ1-1
CASSPTRTEAFF
>TRBV19|15|TRBJ2-1
CASSNYGSSYNEQFF
>TRBV11-1|14|TRBJ2-2
CASSPRTTTGELFF
>TRBV29-1|15|TRBJ1-1
CSVGPRWGMNTEAFF
>TRBV27|13|TRBJ1-1
CASSFGGSFEAFF
>TRBV4-1|17|TRBJ2-4
CASSQEGQGGNKNIQYF
>TRBV5-1|14|TRBJ2-6
CASSLVHGANVLTF
>TRBV5-6|15|TRBJ1-2
CASSPPRGRSYGYTF
>TRBV6-1|14|TRBJ1-1
CASSLITGNTEAFF
>TRBV30|15|TRBJ2-7
CAWSYRTSGSYEQYF
>TRBV14|13|TRBJ1-1
CASSHTDRTEAFF
>TRBV28|13|TRBJ2-5
CASIQRDSPKQYF
>TRBV14|10|TRBJ2-1
CASGGTVQFF
>TRBV6-6|15|TRBJ2-6
CASSYALSGANVLTF
>TRBV5-1|14|TRBJ1-2
CASSPGQGVDGYTF